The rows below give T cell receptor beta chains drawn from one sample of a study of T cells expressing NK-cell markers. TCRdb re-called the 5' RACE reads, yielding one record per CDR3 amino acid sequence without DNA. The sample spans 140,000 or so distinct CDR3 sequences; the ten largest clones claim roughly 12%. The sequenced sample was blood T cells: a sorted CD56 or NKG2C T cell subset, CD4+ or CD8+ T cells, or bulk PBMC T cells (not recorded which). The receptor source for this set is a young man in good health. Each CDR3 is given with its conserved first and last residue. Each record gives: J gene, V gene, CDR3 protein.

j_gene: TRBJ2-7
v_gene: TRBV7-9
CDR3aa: CASSFLYGEQYF

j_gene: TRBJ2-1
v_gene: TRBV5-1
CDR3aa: CASSDQGVGPAGYNEQFF

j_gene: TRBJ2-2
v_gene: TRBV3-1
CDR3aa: CASSQGGSGATGELFF

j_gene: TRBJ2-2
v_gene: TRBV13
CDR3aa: CASSGDRGKPGELFF

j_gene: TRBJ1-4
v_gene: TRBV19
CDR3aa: CASSIRRMGEKLFF

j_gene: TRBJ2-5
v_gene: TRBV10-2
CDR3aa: CASSESREATGETQYF

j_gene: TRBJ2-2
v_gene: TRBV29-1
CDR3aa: CSVDSSGTGAGGELFF

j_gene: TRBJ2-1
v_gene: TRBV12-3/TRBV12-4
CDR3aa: CASGEGLKNEQFF

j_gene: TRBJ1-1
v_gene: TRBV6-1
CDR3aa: CASSPGGSTEAFF

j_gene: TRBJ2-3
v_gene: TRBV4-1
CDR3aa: CASSRRDLRGPDTQYF

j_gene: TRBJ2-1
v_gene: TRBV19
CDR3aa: CASSIGLASGEQFF

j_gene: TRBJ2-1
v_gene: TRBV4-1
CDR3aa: CASGPLGGYNEQFF